Below, 32 T cell receptor beta chains from the same sample are listed, as sequenced in a study of blood T cell repertoires in COVID-19 (dated by TCRdb to 2020 to 2022). Library preparation was by the immunoSEQ multiplex PCR assay. TCRdb took over this immuneACCESS table, retaining in-frame rearrangements with V and J assigned. Such tables are incomplete; in checked studies, under half of the missing clones stem from an unresolved V gene, and the remainder is unexplained. The sample yields approximately 150,000 clones; about nine tenths were counted once. More than 25% of the sample lies in the top ten. Sequenced material: peripheral blood. The receptor source for this set is a human donor in a cohort sampled during active COVID-19.

The chain carries TRBV3-1 (or the pseudogene TRBV3-2) and TRBJ2-1, with 10 positions matching TRBD2. V dropped 0 bases and J dropped 5; count of bases not matched to a gene: 7. The CDR3 has 17 residues. The germline gives CDR1 LGHDT, CDR2 YNNKEL (reference sequence). The CDR3 sequence is CASSQDLFSGGHNEQFF. The CDR3 region has the DNA TGTGCCAGCAGCCAAGATCTCTTTAGCGGGGGGCACAATGAGCAGTTCTTC.

The chain links TRBV7-2 to TRBJ1-5; weak D call: TRBD1 (5 bases). The CDR3 totals 15 residues. Germline V CDR1 and CDR2: SGHTA, FQGNSA. Between the trimmed V and J ends, which lost 6 bases and 0 bases, there was a span of 12 bases. The CDR3 DNA reads as TGTGCCAGCAGTCCACAGGCTTATAGCAATCAGCCCCAGCATTTT. Residues: CASSPQAYSNQPQHF.

The chain uses TRBV27 and TRBJ2-7, with TRBD1 matching over 7 bases. The CDR3 runs to 15 residues. V shed 4 bases and J 4 bases; nucleotides not matched to a gene: 10. Per germline, CDR1 MNHEY and CDR2 SMNVEV (reference sequence). The CDR3 region is CASSSTGTVLYEQYF. As DNA, the CDR3 is TGTGCCAGCAGTTCCACCGGGACAGTTTTGTACGAGCAGTACTTC.

The chain has TRBV30 and TRBJ2-3; 14 positions match TRBD2. V trimming: 0 bases; J trimming: 1 base; junction bases outside the gene matches: 3. The CDR3 is 17 amino acids. Germline loops: CDR1 GTSNPN, CDR2 SVGIG (reference sequence). The CDR3 sequence: CAWSVLGLAGGTDTQYF. The DNA for the CDR3 is TGTGCCTGGAGTGTCTTGGGACTAGCGGGGGGCACAGATACGCAGTATTTT.

This chain joins TRBV5-1 and TRBJ1-1; 7 nucleotides align to TRBD1. CDR1 and CDR2 (germline): SGHRS, YFSETQ. The ends lost 7 bases at V and 1 base at J; junction bases unmatched: 10. The CDR3 runs to 15 residues. In DNA form, the CDR3 reads TGCGCCAGCGCCCTTCGGACAGGAGGGAACACTGAAGCTTTCTTT. It encodes CASALRTGGNTEAFF. Variable domain in full (rest from reference TRBV5-1 and TRBJ1-1): KAGVTQTPRYLIKTRGQQVTLSCSPISGHRSVSWYQQTPGQGLQFLFEYFSETQRNKGNFPGRFSGRQFSNSRSEMNVSTLELGDSALYLCASALRTGGNTEAFFGQGTRLTVV.

The chain employs TRBV5-4 and TRBJ2-1, with a tentative D call TRBD1 (6 bases). V lost 0 bases and J lost 5, with 12 bases in between. Per germline, CDR1 SGHNT and CDR2 YYREEE (reference sequence). This CDR3 is 15 amino acids long. The CDR3 here is CASSLALDSHNEQFF. The CDR3 DNA follows: TGTGCCAGCAGCTTGGCATTGGACAGTCACAATGAGCAGTTCTTC.

The rearrangement joins TRBV12-3 or TRBV12-4 to TRBJ2-3; TRBD1 matches 7 bases. The junction had 8 bases not matched to a gene; V was cut back by 7 bases and J by 10 bases. This CDR3 spans 12 amino acids. The CDR3 nucleotides read TGTGCCAGCACCGGGGACAGTATTCCGCAGTATTTT. Its protein product is CASTGDSIPQYF.

The J gene is TRBJ2-5, the V gene TRBV5-1; 9 bases line up with TRBD2. V lost 2 bases to trimming and J lost 4 bases; unmatched junction nucleotides: 15. The CDR3 has 18 amino acids. The germline CDR1 and CDR2 sequences are SGHRS and YFSETQ. The CDR3: CASSLFVSGGGAGETQYF. The CDR3 DNA reads TGCGCCAGCAGCTTATTCGTCTCTGGCGGGGGGGCCGGAGAGACCCAGTACTTC.

This chain joins TRBV18 and TRBJ2-1, with 7 nucleotides matching TRBD1. V gave up 3 bases and J gave up 6 bases; unmatched junction bases: 5. The CDR3 sequence is 14 residues long. Germline V gives CDR1 KGHSH, CDR2 LQKENI. The CDR3 nucleotides read TGTGCCAGCTCACCCTGGGACAGCCGCAATGAGCAGTTCTTC. Amino acid sequence: CASSPWDSRNEQFF.

The chain recombines TRBV4-1 with TRBJ1-2; TRBD1 agrees at 11 bases. The CDR3 covers 17 residues. After removal of 4 bases from V and 0 bases from J, the junction contained 7 bases not matched to a gene. CDR1 MGHRA and CDR2 YSYEKL come from the germline V gene. Written as DNA, the CDR3 is TGCGCCAGCAGCCCTGGGCGGGGACAGGGGGCTAACTATGGCTACACCTTC. Protein: CASSPGRGQGANYGYTF.

The V gene is TRBV21-1, the J gene TRBJ2-5; TRBD2, the table's D call, lacks a check against the DNA. TRBV21-1 is marked as a pseudogene. This CDR3 spans 17 amino acids. CDR3 sequence: CASPRGTSGAMGETQYF. As DNA, the CDR3 is TGTGCCAGCCCCCGGGGGACTAGCGGGGCTATGGGAGAGACCCAGTACTTC.

V usage is TRBV27 and J usage is TRBJ2-3; TRBD2 agrees at 7 bases. The CDR3 spans 12 residues. The junction had 0 bases not matched to a gene; V was cut back by 3 bases and J by 6 bases. Per germline, CDR1 MNHEY and CDR2 SMNVEV (reference sequence). This CDR3 reads CASSLGGDTQYF. The DNA for the CDR3 is TGTGCCAGCAGTTTGGGGGGGGATACGCAGTATTTT.

CDR3 protein: CASGDRGRDGYTF. CDR3 DNA: TGTGCCAGTGGGGACAGGGGGCGAGATGGCTACACCTTC. V is TRBV19 and J is TRBJ1-2; TRBD1 matches at 12 bases. The J segment lost 6 bases and the V segment lost 8 bases, leaving 4 bases of the junction unmatched. The CDR3 is 13 residues long. From germline, CDR1 is LNHDA and CDR2 SQIVND (reference sequence).

The V call is TRBV27, the J call TRBJ2-4; 8 positions agree with TRBD2. After removal of 5 bases from V and 8 bases from J, the junction contained 11 bases not matched to a gene. This CDR3 region has 15 residues. CDR1 and CDR2 (germline): MNHEY, SMNVEV (reference sequence). CDR3 residues: CASSTNDRRGDIQYF. CDR3 DNA: TGTGCCAGCAGTACCAACGACAGGCGGGGGGACATTCAGTACTTC.

The chain couples TRBV19 to TRBJ1-2; D perhaps matches TRBD1 (5 bases). Germline CDR1 and CDR2: LNHDA and SQIVND (reference sequence). V was clipped by 6 bases and J by 5 bases, with 19 bases between them. This CDR3 comprises 15 residues. In nucleotides, the CDR3 is TGTGCCAGTAGCCCAGTCGCCTCGGGGGGATATGGCTACACCTTC. Amino acid sequence: CASSPVASGGYGYTF.

V gene TRBV18 combines with J gene TRBJ2-5; a possible D gene is TRBD1 (5 bases). The V end lost 3 bases, the J end lost 1 base, and 12 bases lay between the germline ends. The CDR3 sequence is 15 residues long. CDR1 and CDR2 (germline): KGHSH, LQKENI. CDR3: CASSPPNRPQETQYF. CDR3 nucleotide sequence: TGTGCCAGCTCACCGCCGAACAGGCCCCAAGAGACCCAGTACTTC.

The chain employs TRBV30 and TRBJ1-4; D unclear. Germline CDR1 is GTSNPN and CDR2 is SVGIG (reference sequence). The CDR3 length is 13 residues. Between the trimmed V and J ends, which lost 3 bases and 8 bases, there was a span of 13 bases. The DNA of the CDR3 is TGTGCCTGGAGCGCACTTCCGGGGGAAAAACTGTTTTTT. Protein product: CAWSALPGEKLFF.

This clone was recorded once. V and J are TRBV4-1 and TRBJ2-2; 9 bases match TRBD2. Trimming took 3 bases from V and 2 from J; bases not matched to a gene: 1. This CDR3 comprises 15 residues. Germline V gene lookup returns CDR1 MGHRA and CDR2 YSYEKL. CDR3 protein: CASSQGLANTGELFF. The CDR3 bases are TGCGCCAGCAGCCAGGGACTAGCAAACACCGGGGAGCTGTTTTTT.

V usage is TRBV9 and J usage is TRBJ1-4; possible D gene TRBD1, 5 bases. The CDR3 is 16 amino acids. V was cut by 4 bases and J by 4 bases, with 17 bases left in between. Germline assignment: CDR1 SGDLS and CDR2 YYNGEE. The CDR3 DNA reads as TGTGCCAGCAGCCCCCCCGACGCAGGGCGTAATGAAAAACTGTTTTTT. Translated, it gives CASSPPDAGRNEKLFF. The whole variable domain, remainder taken from reference TRBV9 and TRBJ1-4, is DSGVTQTPKHLITATGQRVTLRCSPRSGDLSVYWYQQSLDQGLQFLIQYYNGEERAKGNILERFSAQQFPDLHSELNLSSLELGDSALYFCASSPPDAGRNEKLFFGSGTQLSVL.

Points on this clone: At the DNA level, this CDR3 is encoded by other sequences in the same sample as well. This rearrangement joins TRBV27 to TRBJ2-2; D gene unclear. The CDR3 length is 12 residues. V was cut by 3 bases and J by 4 bases, with 3 bases left in between. In germline, CDR1 is MNHEY, CDR2 SMNVEV (reference sequence). CDR3 DNA: TGTGCCAGCAGTTTTAGCACCGGGGAGCTGTTTTTT. Protein sequence: CASSFSTGELFF.

The V gene is TRBV4-1, the J gene TRBJ2-3; TRBD2 matches 9 bases. V shed 1 base and J 6 bases; nucleotides not matched to a gene: 8. The CDR3 length is 16 residues. The germline V gene has CDR1 MGHRA and CDR2 YSYEKL. CDR3: CASSQGSRGGPDTQYF. The CDR3 bases are TGCGCCAGCAGCCAAGGGTCGCGGGGGGGCCCGGATACGCAGTATTTT.

CDR3 coding DNA: TGTGCCTGGGGGGGACAGGGGCAGGAGTACTTC. Protein sequence: CAWGGQGQEYF. The chain employs TRBV30 and TRBJ2-7; 10 bases match TRBD1. V dropped 5 bases and J dropped 11; count of bases not matched to a gene: 6. The CDR3 runs 11 residues. Germline V gene data show CDR1 as GTSNPN and CDR2 as SVGIG (reference sequence).

This CDR3 is CASSLGTSGGYEQYF. Written as DNA, the CDR3 is TGTGCCAGCAGCTTAGGGACTAGCGGGGGCTACGAGCAGTACTTC. The J gene is TRBJ2-7, the V gene TRBV7-6; 13 bases align to TRBD2. Germline-derived CDR1 and CDR2 are SGHVS and FNYEAQ. CDR3 length: 15 amino acids. J lost 3 bases, V lost 1 base, and 0 bases had no gene match.

The chain has TRBV5-5 and TRBJ1-5; 7 bases agree with TRBD1. Germline lookup yields CDR1 SGHKS and CDR2 YYEKEE (reference sequence). This CDR3 has 15 amino acids. The J segment lost 2 bases and the V segment lost 0 bases, leaving 2 bases of the junction unmatched. Written as DNA, the CDR3 is TGTGCCAGCAGCTTGGCCACAGGGGGCAATCAGCCCCAGCATTTT. Translation: CASSLATGGNQPQHF.

In its sample, this clone is large (0.1 to 1%). The gene calls are TRBV6-6 and TRBJ2-2; D is ambiguous. V gave up 4 bases and J gave up 6 bases, with 15 bases separating them. This CDR3 comprises 15 residues. Germline V lookup: CDR1 MNHNY, CDR2 SVGAGI (reference sequence). CDR3 protein: CASSLGGPVAGELFF. The DNA for the CDR3 is TGTGCCAGCAGTTTAGGCGGCCCTGTGGCCGGGGAGCTGTTTTTT.

V and J are TRBV6-5 and TRBJ2-7, with 8 bases fitting TRBD1. The CDR3 consists of 14 residues. V gave up 3 bases and J gave up 3 bases; unmatched junction bases: 4. The germline V gene has CDR1 MNHEY and CDR2 SVGAGI. The CDR3 here is CASSYSTGVYEQYF. For the CDR3, the DNA is TGTGCCAGCAGTTATTCGACAGGGGTCTACGAGCAGTACTTC.

V is TRBV5-1 and J is TRBJ2-7; a weak D match, TRBD2 (5 bases). CDR3 size: 14 residues. The germline V and J ends were trimmed by 4 bases and 6 bases, with 17 bases remaining between them. The germline V gene encodes CDR1 SGHRS and CDR2 YFSETQ. CDR3 nucleotides: TGCGCCAGCAGCCTCCGCGGGCAGTCAGGCGAGCAGTACTTC. This translates into CASSLRGQSGEQYF. Complete variable domain (other parts from reference TRBV5-1 and TRBJ2-7): KAGVTQTPRYLIKTRGQQVTLSCSPISGHRSVSWYQQTPGQGLQFLFEYFSETQRNKGNFPGRFSGRQFSNSRSEMNVSTLELGDSALYLCASSLRGQSGEQYFGPGTRLTVT.

The chain carries TRBV5-6 and TRBJ2-1, with a possible D match to TRBD2 (7 bases). The V end lost 0 bases, the J end lost 8 bases, and 15 bases lay between the germline ends. CDR1 and CDR2 (germline): SGHDT, YYEEEE. The CDR3 is made up of 15 amino acids. CDR3 in DNA: TGTGCCAGCAGCTTGGAAGGCGGGGGCCGACATGAGCAGTTCTTC. Translated, it gives CASSLEGGGRHEQFF.

The chain has TRBV11-3 and TRBJ2-1; D is unresolved. This CDR3 comprises 14 residues. Trimming stripped 2 bases from V and 0 bases from J, with 5 bases between. Germline V lookup: CDR1 SGHNT, CDR2 YENEEA. CDR3 sequence: CASSLSSSYNEQFF. The CDR3 DNA follows: TGTGCCAGCAGCTTAAGTAGCTCCTACAATGAGCAGTTCTTC.

This clone was picked up one time. The genes are TRBV6-5 and TRBJ1-2, with D maybe TRBD1 (5 bases). V was shortened by 2 bases and J by 4 bases, with 11 bases between the two germline ends. Germline V gene sequence: CDR1 MNHEY, CDR2 SVGAGI. The CDR3 extends over 14 amino acids. The CDR3 is CASSYGAATYGYTF. CDR3 DNA sequence: TGTGCCAGCAGTTACGGGGCAGCAACCTATGGCTACACCTTC.

This chain links TRBV29-1 with TRBJ1-4; no firm D call. V was pared by 3 bases and J by 6 bases, with 14 bases between. Germline V gene sequence: CDR1 SQVTM, CDR2 ANQGSEA. The CDR3 has 14 amino acids. The CDR3 loop reads CSVDTRSTHEKLFF. The CDR3 nucleotides read TGCAGCGTTGATACTCGTTCTACGCATGAAAAACTGTTTTTT.

The chain has TRBV4-2 and TRBJ2-1; 11 positions agree with TRBD2. Losses at the gene ends were 0 bases for V and 10 bases for J; bases not matched to a gene: 8. The CDR3 is made up of 16 amino acids. Germline CDR1 and CDR2: LGHNA and YNFKEQ. DNA of the CDR3: TGTGCCAGCAGCCAAGATCATAGCGGGGGGGCCAACGAGCAGTTCTTC. The encoded protein is CASSQDHSGGANEQFF.